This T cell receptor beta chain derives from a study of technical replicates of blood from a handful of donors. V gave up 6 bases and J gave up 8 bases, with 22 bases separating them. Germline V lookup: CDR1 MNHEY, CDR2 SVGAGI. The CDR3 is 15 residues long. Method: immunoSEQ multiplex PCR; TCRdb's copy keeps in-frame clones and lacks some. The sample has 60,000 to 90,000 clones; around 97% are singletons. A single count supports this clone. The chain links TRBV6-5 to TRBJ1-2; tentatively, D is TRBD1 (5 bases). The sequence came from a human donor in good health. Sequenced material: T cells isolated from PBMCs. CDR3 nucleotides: TGTGCCAGCAGCCAGACTTCCGGGGGTGTGGGAGGCTACACCTTC. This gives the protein CASSQTSGGVGGYTF.